The source of this T cell receptor beta chain is a study of blood T cell repertoires in COVID-19. The V gene's germline CDR1 is ENHRY and CDR2 SYGVKD. Trimming removed 0 bases at V and 5 bases at J, with 15 bases between. The CDR3 sequence is 16 residues long. TCRdb's copy holds only in-frame clones and misses some; the assay was immunoSEQ multiplex PCR. The table has 110,000 or so clones, over 75% seen once. The chain joins TRBV10-3 to TRBJ2-3; a possible D gene is TRBD2 (6 bases). The clonotype originates from a man in his 60s with acute or convalescent COVID-19. The sample comprised peripheral blood. CDR3 sequence (DNA): TGTGCCATCAGTGAGTCGATAACGGGAGAATTAGATACGCAGTATTTT. Protein product: CAISESITGELDTQYF.